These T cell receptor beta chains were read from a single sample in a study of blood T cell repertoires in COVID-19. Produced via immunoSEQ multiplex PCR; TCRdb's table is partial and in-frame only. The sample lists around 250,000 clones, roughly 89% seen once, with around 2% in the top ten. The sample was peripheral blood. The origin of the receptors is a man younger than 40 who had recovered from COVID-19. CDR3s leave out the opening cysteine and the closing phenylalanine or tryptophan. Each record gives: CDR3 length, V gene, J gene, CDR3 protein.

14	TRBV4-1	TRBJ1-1	ASSQEWDRGVTEAF
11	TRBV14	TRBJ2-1	ASSTGLLAEQF
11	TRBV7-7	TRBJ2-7	ASSSSSGAEQY
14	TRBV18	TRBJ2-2	ASSPLRGGDTGELF
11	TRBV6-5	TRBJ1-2	ASSQTVNYGYT
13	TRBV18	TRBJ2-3	ASSHRDSFTDTQY
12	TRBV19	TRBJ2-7	ATAPGTRGYEQY
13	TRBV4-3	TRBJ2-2	ASSQDRGFTGELF
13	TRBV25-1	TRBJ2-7	ASSEGTSGYYEQY
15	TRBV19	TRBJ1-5	ARYGVKGEFSNQPQH
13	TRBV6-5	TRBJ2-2	ASYRTGGNTGELF
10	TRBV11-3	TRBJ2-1	ASSQRGHEQF
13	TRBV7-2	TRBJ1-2	ASSTWDRSGDGYT
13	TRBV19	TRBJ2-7	ASSIGLRGQDEQY
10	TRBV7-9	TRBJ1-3	APAVQGDTIY
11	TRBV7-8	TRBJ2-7	ASSLRGVNEQY
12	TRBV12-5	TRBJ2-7	ASGPQQGVYEQY